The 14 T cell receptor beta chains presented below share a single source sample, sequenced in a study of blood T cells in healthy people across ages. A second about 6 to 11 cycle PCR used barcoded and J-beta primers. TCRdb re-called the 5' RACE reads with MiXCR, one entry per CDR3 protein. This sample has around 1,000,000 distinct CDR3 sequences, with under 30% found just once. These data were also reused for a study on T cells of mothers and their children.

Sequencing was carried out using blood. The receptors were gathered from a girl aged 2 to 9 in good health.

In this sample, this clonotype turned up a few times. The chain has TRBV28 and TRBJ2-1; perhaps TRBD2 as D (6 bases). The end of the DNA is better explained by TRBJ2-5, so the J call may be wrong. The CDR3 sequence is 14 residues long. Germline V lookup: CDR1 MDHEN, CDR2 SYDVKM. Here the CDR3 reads CASSPHRTIRTQYF. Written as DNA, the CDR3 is TGTGCCAGCAGCCCACACAGGACTATTCGGACCCAGTACTTC.

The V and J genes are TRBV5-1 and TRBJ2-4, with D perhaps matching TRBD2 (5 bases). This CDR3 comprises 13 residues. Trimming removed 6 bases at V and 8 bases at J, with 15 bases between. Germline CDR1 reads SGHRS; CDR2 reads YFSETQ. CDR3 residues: CASNGLDGDIQYF. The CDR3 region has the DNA TGCGCCAGCAACGGACTTGACGGTGACATTCAGTACTTC.

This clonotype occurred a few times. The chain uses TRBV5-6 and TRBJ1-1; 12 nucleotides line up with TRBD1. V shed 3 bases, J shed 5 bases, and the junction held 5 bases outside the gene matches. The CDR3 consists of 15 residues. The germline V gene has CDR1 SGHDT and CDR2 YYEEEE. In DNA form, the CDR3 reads TGTGCCAGCAGCTGGGGGACAGGGGGCGCGACTGAAGCTTTCTTT. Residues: CASSWGTGGATEAFF. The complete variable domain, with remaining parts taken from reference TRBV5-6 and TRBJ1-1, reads DAGVTQSPTHLIKTRGQQVTLRCSPKSGHDTVSWYQQALGQGPQFIFQYYEEEERQRGNFPDRFSGHQFPNYSSELNVNALLLGDSALYLCASSWGTGGATEAFFGQGTRLTVV.

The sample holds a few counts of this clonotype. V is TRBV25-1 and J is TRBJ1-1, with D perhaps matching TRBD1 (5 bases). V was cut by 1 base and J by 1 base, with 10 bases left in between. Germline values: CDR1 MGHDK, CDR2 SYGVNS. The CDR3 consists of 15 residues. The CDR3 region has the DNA TGTGCCAGCAGTGAATCCGGAGGGGCGAACACTGAAGCTTTCTTT. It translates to CASSESGGANTEAFF. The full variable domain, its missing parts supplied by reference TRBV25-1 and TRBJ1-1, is EADIYQTPRYLVIGTGKKITLECSQTMGHDKMYWYQQDPGMELHLIHYSYGVNSTEKGDLSSESTVSRIRTEHFPLTLESARPSHTSQYLCASSESGGANTEAFFGQGTRLTVV.

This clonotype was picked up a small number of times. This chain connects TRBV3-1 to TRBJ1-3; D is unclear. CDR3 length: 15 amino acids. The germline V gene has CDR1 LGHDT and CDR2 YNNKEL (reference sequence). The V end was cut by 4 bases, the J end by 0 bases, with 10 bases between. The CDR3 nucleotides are TGTGCCAGCAGCCCCGCCCCCGGCTCTGGAAACACCATATATTTT. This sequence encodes CASSPAPGSGNTIYF.

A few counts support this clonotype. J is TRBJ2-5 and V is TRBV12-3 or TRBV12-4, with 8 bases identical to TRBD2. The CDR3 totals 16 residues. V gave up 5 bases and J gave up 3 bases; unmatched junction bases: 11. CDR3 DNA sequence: TGTGCCAGCAGTGCCCGAGGACTAGCCTTAGAAGAGACCCAGTACTTC. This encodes CASSARGLALEETQYF.

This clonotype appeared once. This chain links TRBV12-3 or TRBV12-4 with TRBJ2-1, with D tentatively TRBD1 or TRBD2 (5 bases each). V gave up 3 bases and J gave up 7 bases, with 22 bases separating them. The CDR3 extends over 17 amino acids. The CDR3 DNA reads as TGTGCCAGCAGTTTGTCAATACTAGGGGCGAGTAGGAATGAGCAGTTCTTC. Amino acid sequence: CASSLSILGASRNEQFF.

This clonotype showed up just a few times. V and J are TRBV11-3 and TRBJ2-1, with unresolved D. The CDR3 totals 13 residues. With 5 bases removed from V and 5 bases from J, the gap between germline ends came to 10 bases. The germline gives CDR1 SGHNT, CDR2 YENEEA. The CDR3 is CASSADKDNEQFF. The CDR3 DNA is TGTGCCAGCAGCGCAGACAAAGACAATGAGCAGTTCTTC.

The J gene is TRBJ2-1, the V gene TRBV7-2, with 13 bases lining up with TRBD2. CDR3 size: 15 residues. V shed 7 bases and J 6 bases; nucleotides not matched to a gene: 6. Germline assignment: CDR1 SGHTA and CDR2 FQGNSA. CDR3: CASTELAGGFNEQFF. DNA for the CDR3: TGTGCCAGCACCGAACTAGCGGGGGGGTTCAATGAGCAGTTCTTC. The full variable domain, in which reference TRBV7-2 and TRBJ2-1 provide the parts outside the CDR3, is GAGVSQSPSNKVTEKGKDVELRCDPISGHTALYWYRQSLGQGLEFLIYFQGNSAPDKSGLPSDRFSAERTGGSVSTLTIQRTQQEDSAVYLCASTELAGGFNEQFFGPGTRLTVL.

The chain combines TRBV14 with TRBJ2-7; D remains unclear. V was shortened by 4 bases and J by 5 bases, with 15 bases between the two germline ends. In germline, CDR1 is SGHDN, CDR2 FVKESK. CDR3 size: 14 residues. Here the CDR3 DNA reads TGTGCCAGCAGCCCAACGCGCCTCGTCGACGAGCAGTACTTC. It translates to CASSPTRLVDEQYF.

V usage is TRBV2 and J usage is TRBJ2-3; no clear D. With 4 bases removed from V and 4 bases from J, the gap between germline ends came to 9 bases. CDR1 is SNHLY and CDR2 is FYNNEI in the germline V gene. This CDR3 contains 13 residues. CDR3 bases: TGTGCCAGCAGTGCCCCGGTTTCAGATACGCAGTATTTT. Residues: CASSAPVSDTQYF.

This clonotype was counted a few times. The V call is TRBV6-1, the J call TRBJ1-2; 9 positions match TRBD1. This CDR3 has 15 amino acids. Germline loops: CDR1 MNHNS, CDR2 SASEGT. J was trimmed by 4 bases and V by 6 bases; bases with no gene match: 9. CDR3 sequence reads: CASRFPGQGFYGYTF. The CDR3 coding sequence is TGTGCCAGCAGATTCCCGGGACAGGGATTCTATGGCTACACCTTC.

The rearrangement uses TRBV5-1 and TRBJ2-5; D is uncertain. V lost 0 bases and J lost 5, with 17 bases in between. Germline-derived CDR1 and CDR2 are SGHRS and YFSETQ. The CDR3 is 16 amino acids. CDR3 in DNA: TGCGCCAGCAGCTTGGCCAGGATGAGAGCTAGGGAGACCCAGTACTTC. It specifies CASSLARMRARETQYF.

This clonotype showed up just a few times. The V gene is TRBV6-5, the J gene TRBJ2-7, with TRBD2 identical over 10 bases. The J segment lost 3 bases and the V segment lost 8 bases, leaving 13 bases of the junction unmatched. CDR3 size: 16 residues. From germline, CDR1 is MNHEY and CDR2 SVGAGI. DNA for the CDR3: TGTGCCAGCGGCGCCCTCCGGACTAGCGGCAACTACGAGCAGTACTTC. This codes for CASGALRTSGNYEQYF.